Following are 23 T cell receptor beta chains from one sample sequenced in a study of T-cell reconstitution after alpha-beta-depleted transplantation in children. Construction of the TCRbeta library involved unique molecular identifiers. Via MiXCR, TCRdb re-called the PCR reads, giving one row per CDR3 protein. The profile shows about 440,000 distinct CDR3 sequences, approximately 42% of them singletons. The source material was PBMCs, sampled before TCRalphabeta/CD19-depleted stem cell transplant. The receptors were sampled from a girl aged 2-15 years with aplastic anemia, due to receive a stem cell transplant.

The chain has TRBV28 and TRBJ1-3; D unclear. CDR1 MDHEN and CDR2 SYDVKM come from the germline V gene. This CDR3 is built from 11 residues. V was clipped by 7 bases and J by 4 bases, with 5 bases between them. Here the CDR3 reads CASTAGNTIYF. DNA for the CDR3: TGTGCCAGCACTGCGGGAAACACCATATATTTT.

In this sample, this clonotype turned up a few times. This chain connects TRBV20-1 to TRBJ1-5, with 7 nucleotides matching TRBD1. Trimming took 5 bases from V and 6 from J; bases not matched to a gene: 10. There are 14 residues in the CDR3. Per germline, CDR1 DFQATT and CDR2 SNEGSKA (reference sequence). The CDR3 is CSAPRGGVGQPQHF. The CDR3 DNA reads as TGCAGTGCTCCCAGGGGGGGGGTGGGTCAGCCCCAGCATTTT.

The chain has TRBV25-1 and TRBJ2-7, with 8 bases fitting TRBD2. Germline CDR1 MGHDK, CDR2 SYGVNS. Trimming took 6 bases from V and 3 from J; bases not matched to a gene: 4. The CDR3 covers 13 residues. CDR3 residues: CASSGRGDYEQYF. In DNA form, the CDR3 reads TGTGCCAGCAGCGGGAGGGGAGACTACGAGCAGTACTTC.

The chain couples TRBV6-1 to TRBJ2-3, with a weak D call TRBD1 (6 bases). Trimming took 5 bases from V and 2 from J, leaving 11 bases between them. The CDR3 consists of 14 residues. Germline lookup yields CDR1 MNHNS and CDR2 SASEGT. The CDR3: CASSRWGHTDTQYF. DNA for the CDR3: TGTGCCAGCAGTCGTTGGGGGCACACAGATACGCAGTATTTT.

This chain links TRBV20-1 with TRBJ2-7, with TRBD2 matching over 9 bases. V was pared by 3 bases and J by 0 bases, with 3 bases of the junction left unmatched. Germline CDR1 is DFQATT and CDR2 is SNEGSKA (reference sequence). The CDR3 runs 14 residues. The CDR3 DNA sequence: TGCAGTGCTAGCCCTAGCGGGGCCTCCTACGAGCAGTACTTC. It translates to CSASPSGASYEQYF.

This clonotype was recorded many times. The V gene is TRBV15, the J gene TRBJ2-7, with 13 positions matching TRBD2. The J segment lost 0 bases and the V segment lost 1 base, leaving 9 bases of the junction unmatched. Germline V lookup: CDR1 LNHNV, CDR2 YYDKDF (reference sequence). This CDR3 is 19 amino acids long. The CDR3 loop reads CATSRARLAGGLSSYEQYF. The CDR3 DNA follows: TGTGCCACCAGCAGAGCAAGACTAGCGGGAGGTCTTAGCTCCTACGAGCAGTACTTC.

This chain links TRBV24-1 with TRBJ2-5, with unresolved D. The germline V and J ends were trimmed by 4 bases and 5 bases, with 7 bases remaining between them. This CDR3 has 12 residues. The germline V gene has CDR1 KGHDR and CDR2 SFDVKD. CDR3 loop: CATSEGPETQYF. In nucleotides, the CDR3 is TGTGCCACCAGTGAAGGTCCGGAGACCCAGTACTTC.

This clonotype was observed at least ten times. V usage is TRBV29-1 and J usage is TRBJ2-7, with D hard to call. The CDR3 runs 12 residues. CDR1 and CDR2 from the germline V gene are SQVTM and ANQGSEA. V was cut by 5 bases and J by 2 bases, with 10 bases left in between. CDR3 loop: CSVLTFTYEQYF. The CDR3 bases are TGCAGCGTTCTGACATTTACCTACGAGCAGTACTTC.

This chain links TRBV20-1 with TRBJ2-3; 7 bases line up with TRBD2. CDR1 and CDR2 from the germline V gene are DFQATT and SNEGSKA (reference sequence). The CDR3 totals 14 residues. After removal of 0 bases from V and 6 bases from J, the junction contained 6 bases not matched to a gene. CDR3 bases: TGCAGTGCTAGAGAAGCGGGACCTCGGGATACGCAGTATTTT. Translation: CSAREAGPRDTQYF.

This clonotype was detected ten times or more. The CDR3, as DNA: TGTGCCAGCAGCGTTTCTACTACTCGGTCCTACGAGCAGTACTTC. As protein: CASSVSTTRSYEQYF. The rearrangement uses TRBV7-8 and TRBJ2-7, with no clear D. Trimming stripped 5 bases from V and 1 base from J, with 15 bases between. The CDR3 is made up of 15 amino acids. Per germline, CDR1 SGHVS and CDR2 FQNEAQ.

This chain links TRBV20-1 with TRBJ2-1; D is ambiguous. CDR1 and CDR2 from the germline V gene are DFQATT and SNEGSKA (reference sequence). The CDR3 loop spans 12 amino acids. Trimming shortened V by 4 bases and J by 4 bases, and 8 bases separated the two germline ends. CDR3 DNA sequence: TGCAGTGCTAAAGAAACATACAATGAGCAGTTCTTC. Its protein product is CSAKETYNEQFF.

This clonotype was recorded a few times. The CDR3 reads CASSVGQGRGGYTF. The CDR3 DNA is TGTGCCAGCAGTGTGGGACAGGGCAGGGGAGGCTACACCTTC. V and J are TRBV6-4 and TRBJ1-2, with 9 bases that match TRBD1. The J segment lost 8 bases and the V segment lost 4 bases, leaving 8 bases of the junction unmatched. The CDR3 has 14 residues. Germline V gene lookup returns CDR1 MRHNA and CDR2 SNTAGT.

J is TRBJ1-1 and V is TRBV6-1; TRBD1 aligns across 7 bases. This CDR3 contains 15 residues. Germline V gives CDR1 MNHNS, CDR2 SASEGT. The V segment lost 8 bases and the J segment 1 base; nucleotides outside the gene matches: 10. The CDR3 sequence is CASGGTARGNTEAFF. CDR3 nucleotides: TGTGCCAGCGGCGGGACAGCGCGGGGGAACACTGAAGCTTTCTTT.

This clonotype was seen a handful of times. The V call is TRBV20-1, the J call TRBJ2-3; 7 bases align to TRBD2. The trim removed 3 bases at V and 1 base at J, leaving 19 bases unmatched. There are 19 residues in the CDR3. CDR1 is DFQATT, CDR2 SNEGSKA, per germline (reference sequence). In nucleotides, the CDR3 is TGCAGTGCTAGTCAATGGGCGGGAGAGGTGTGGAGGGGCACAGATACGCAGTATTTT. It is translated as CSASQWAGEVWRGTDTQYF.

The V gene is TRBV7-9, the J gene TRBJ2-2, with 8 bases aligning to TRBD1. Looked up from germline, CDR1 is SEHNR and CDR2 is FQNEAQ (reference sequence). V was clipped by 5 bases and J by 4 bases; unmatched bases: 9. The CDR3 extends over 16 amino acids. The CDR3 bases are TGTGCCAGCAGCGCCAGGACAGGGATTCTCACCGGGGAGCTGTTTTTT. Its translation: CASSARTGILTGELFF.

This clonotype has a count of ten or more. CDR3 sequence: CASSLAGLSYEQYF. CDR3 nucleotide sequence: TGTGCCAGCAGCCTAGCGGGCCTCTCCTACGAGCAGTACTTC. This chain connects TRBV14 to TRBJ2-7, with 7 bases fitting TRBD2. The length of the CDR3 is 14 residues. The V and J ends lost 4 bases and 0 bases, in that order; junction bases with no gene match: 3. CDR1 is SGHDN and CDR2 is FVKESK in the germline V gene.

The rearrangement joins TRBV20-1 to TRBJ2-1; TRBD1 matches at 7 bases. The V gene end was trimmed by 6 bases and the J gene end by 5 bases; junction bases not matched to a gene: 13. Germline assignment: CDR1 DFQATT and CDR2 SNEGSKA (reference sequence). The CDR3 sequence is 15 residues long. CDR3 in DNA: TGCAGTGCCCAGGCCCCGAGACAGGGAGACAATGAGCAGTTCTTC. Amino acid sequence: CSAQAPRQGDNEQFF.

This clonotype was recorded once. V gene TRBV5-5 combines with J gene TRBJ2-5; tentative D call: TRBD1 (5 bases). Per the germline V gene, CDR1 is SGHKS and CDR2 is YYEKEE (reference sequence). The CDR3 is 13 amino acids. Deletions cut 6 bases from V and 4 bases from J, with 13 bases between. CDR3 nucleotides: TGTGCCAGCACTGTAGTTGGGGCAGAGACCCAGTACTTC. Its protein product is CASTVVGAETQYF.

The V and J genes are TRBV4-1 and TRBJ2-3; TRBD1 is a possible D gene (6 bases). This CDR3 spans 17 amino acids. Germline assignment: CDR1 MGHRA and CDR2 YSYEKL. The ends were cut back, 0 bases at V and 5 bases at J, with 18 bases in the middle. CDR3 amino acids: CASSQEEQGPPRDTQYF. CDR3 nucleotide sequence: TGCGCCAGCAGCCAAGAGGAACAGGGCCCCCCTAGAGATACGCAGTATTTT.

This clonotype was observed a few times. The gene calls are TRBV20-1 and TRBJ2-1; 9 nucleotides align to TRBD2. V lost 5 bases to trimming and J lost 8 bases; unmatched junction nucleotides: 13. The CDR3 length is 15 residues. CDR1 is DFQATT, CDR2 SNEGSKA, per germline (reference sequence). Here the CDR3 reads CSAPMFGGRADEQFF. CDR3 bases: TGCAGTGCTCCCATGTTCGGCGGGAGGGCGGATGAGCAGTTCTTC.

Written as DNA, the CDR3 is TGTGCCAGCAGTCACGAACGTGAAGCTTTCTTT. Amino acid sequence: CASSHEREAFF. This rearrangement joins TRBV6-6 to TRBJ1-1; no clear D gene. The CDR3 runs to 11 residues. Germline V gene sequence: CDR1 MNHNY, CDR2 SVGAGI (reference sequence). The V and J ends lost 5 bases and 7 bases respectively, with 8 bases between them.

Of note for this clonotype: A much bigger clone sits one base away, suggesting this may be a read error. The CDR3 end shows no conserved phenylalanine or tryptophan, and so a read error is likely. The chain uses TRBV6-1 and TRBJ1-2; D not resolved. V was cut by 5 bases and J by 8 bases, with 21 bases left in between. Germline V gives CDR1 MNHNS, CDR2 SASEGT. This CDR3 is 15 amino acids long. DNA for the CDR3: TGTGCCAGCAGTCAAGAAGGACGATTGGGTCCCGGCTACACCTCC. Protein sequence: CASSQEGRLGPGYTS.

This clonotype was recorded at least ten times. The chain joins TRBV11-2 to TRBJ2-7; 9 nucleotides agree with TRBD2. CDR3 length: 15 residues. J lost 2 bases, V lost 5 bases, and 7 bases had no gene match. In germline, CDR1 is SGHAT, CDR2 FQNNGV. DNA for the CDR3: TGTGCCAGCAGCCACAGGATAGCGGGAGCCTACGAGCAGTACTTC. This codes for CASSHRIAGAYEQYF.